This T cell receptor beta chain comes out of a study of CD4 T cells in relation to SARS-CoV-2 and coronaviruses. Study-wide results and caveats: Memory recall responses, not primary responses primed in culture, are what the assay detects. SARS-CoV-2-driven expansion was significantly weaker in crossreactive than monoreactive clones.

Unexposed donor CD4+ T cells date from 2011-2018, before the COVID-19 pandemic. Naive and memory CD4+ T cell DNA was deep-sequenced without culture. The data were produced by immunoSEQ multiplex PCR, yet TCRdb's version contains in-frame clones alone and is incomplete. The table has approximately 70,000 clones, more than 80% seen once. Trimming removed 3 bases at V and 5 bases at J, with 14 bases between. The CDR3 has 14 amino acids. The germline CDR1 and CDR2 sequences are SNHLY and FYNNEI. For this clone: The antigen is not known.

This rearrangement joins TRBV2 to TRBJ2-7; perhaps TRBD2 as D (5 bases). The sample consisted of naive CD4+ T cells from PBMCs. Indicated subset: naive CD4+ T cells isolated by negative enrichment. The receptor was isolated from a human donor in good health. The CDR3 nucleotides read TGTGCCAGCAGTGAGATGATAGGAGCGGACGAGCAGTACTTC. Residues: CASSEMIGADEQYF. Together with reference TRBV2 and TRBJ2-7, the CDR3 gives the full variable domain: EPEVTQTPSHQVTQMGQEVILRCVPISNHLYFYWYRQILGQKVEFLVSFYNNEISEKSEIFDDQFSVERPDGSNFTLKIRSTKLEDSAMYFCASSEMIGADEQYFGPGTRLTVT.